The entry below gives a single T cell receptor (beta chain) sequence along with its context. The data were obtained in a study of T cells in Graves' hyperthyroidism and ophthalmopathy. Amplification of TCR beta CDR3 regions was performed using RNA transcripts as template. HTBI primers were the set used in a first-round RT-PCR of the TCR CDR3. TCRdb used MiXCR to reprocess the multiplex PCR reads, holding one entry per CDR3 protein. The profile covers around 340,000 distinct CDR3 sequences, with 21% appearing a single time and 50% taken by the ten largest. This CDR3 contains 13 residues. The germline V and J ends were trimmed by 10 bases and 0 bases, with 9 bases remaining between them. CDR1 is SGHAT, CDR2 FQDESV, per germline (reference sequence).

The receptor was isolated from a woman aged 50 to 65 with Graves' hyperthyroidism. The material sequenced was blood. The chain joins TRBV11-1 to TRBJ2-2, with D maybe TRBD1 (6 bases). In DNA form, the CDR3 reads TGTGCCAACCGGGACACGAACACCGGGGAGCTGTTTTTT. It yields the protein CANRDTNTGELFF.